The 12 T cell receptor beta chains below all came from one sample that was sequenced in a study of cytomegalovirus exposure and HLA in healthy donors. Generated by immunoSEQ multiplex PCR, the TCRdb table keeps only in-frame clones and is missing some. The data hold around 61,000 clones, with just over 90% observed a single time. Sequencing was carried out using PBMCs. These receptors originate from a young man in good health and CMV-seronegative.

This chain connects TRBV19 to TRBJ1-2, with D tentatively TRBD1 (6 bases). This CDR3 is built from 13 residues. V dropped 7 bases and J dropped 6 bases, with 15 bases sitting between them. Per germline, CDR1 LNHDA and CDR2 SQIVND (reference sequence). The CDR3 coding sequence is TGTGCCAGTATCTCGGGGGGGGCTAATGGCTACACCTTC. This gives the protein CASISGGANGYTF.

This chain connects TRBV25-1 to TRBJ2-1, with 11 positions matching TRBD2. Germline CDR1 MGHDK, CDR2 SYGVNS. V lost 1 base to trimming and J lost 9 bases; unmatched junction nucleotides: 5. The CDR3 extends over 15 amino acids. The CDR3 sequence: CASSEFRGTSGEQFF. Written as DNA, the CDR3 is TGTGCCAGCAGTGAATTTCGGGGGACTAGCGGTGAGCAGTTCTTC.

This rearrangement joins TRBV5-1 to TRBJ1-1; the D gene is possibly TRBD1 (6 bases). The CDR3 has 13 residues. V lost 5 bases and J lost 12, with 20 bases in between. CDR1 SGHRS and CDR2 YFSETQ come from the germline V gene. CDR3 DNA sequence: TGCGCCAGCAGTGGGTATGGGACAACGCGCCCTTTCTTT. This translates into CASSGYGTTRPFF.

The chain is built from TRBV9 and TRBJ2-1; 14 nucleotides match TRBD2. Germline values: CDR1 SGDLS, CDR2 YYNGEE. The V and J ends lost 4 bases and 7 bases, in that order; junction bases with no gene match: 7. The CDR3 runs to 16 residues. In DNA form, the CDR3 reads TGTGCCAGCAGCCCCGGGACTAGCGGGGGAGTTAATGAGCAGTTCTTC. Translating it yields CASSPGTSGGVNEQFF.

This sequence joins TRBV11-2 and TRBJ2-5; 8 bases are a match to TRBD2. J gave up 5 bases and V 3 bases, and 2 bases lay outside the gene matches. CDR1 SGHAT and CDR2 FQNNGV come from the germline V gene. The length of the CDR3 is 13 residues. Written as DNA, the CDR3 is TGTGCCAGCAGCTTCGGGGGGGAGGAGACCCAGTACTTC. Translation gives CASSFGGEETQYF.

The rearrangement joins TRBV4-1 to TRBJ1-2, with 8 bases identical to TRBD1. The CDR3 covers 16 residues. V dropped 4 bases and J dropped 4; count of bases not matched to a gene: 11. In germline, CDR1 is MGHRA, CDR2 YSYEKL. CDR3 in amino acids: CASSRTQGAGTYGYTF. The CDR3 DNA reads as TGCGCCAGCAGCCGAACCCAGGGGGCTGGGACCTATGGCTACACCTTC.

The V call is TRBV5-1, the J call TRBJ2-7; unclear D gene. Trimming took 4 bases from V and 4 from J, leaving 9 bases between them. This CDR3 is built from 12 residues. Germline values: CDR1 SGHRS, CDR2 YFSETQ. In DNA form, the CDR3 reads TGCGCCAGCAGCCTAGACCTTTACGAGCAGTACTTC. Protein product: CASSLDLYEQYF. Full variable domain (outside the CDR3, taken from reference TRBV5-1 and TRBJ2-7): KAGVTQTPRYLIKTRGQQVTLSCSPISGHRSVSWYQQTPGQGLQFLFEYFSETQRNKGNFPGRFSGRQFSNSRSEMNVSTLELGDSALYLCASSLDLYEQYFGPGTRLTVT.

In this sample, this clone turned up once. This CDR3 is CASSVAPYPGLPEGAGELFF. The CDR3 DNA sequence: TGTGCCAGCAGCGTAGCCCCATACCCGGGACTACCGGAGGGCGCCGGGGAGCTGTTTTTT. V is TRBV9 and J is TRBJ2-2; TRBD2 matches at 7 bases. V shed 0 bases and J 6 bases; nucleotides not matched to a gene: 20. The CDR3 sequence is 20 residues long. The germline CDR1 and CDR2 sequences are SGDLS and YYNGEE.

This chain connects TRBV28 to TRBJ1-1, with TRBD1 matching 12 bases. The CDR3 extends over 15 amino acids. Germline-derived CDR1 and CDR2 are MDHEN and SYDVKM. Trimming removed 6 bases from V and 4 bases from J; junction bases left unmatched: 6. The CDR3 DNA reads as TGTGCCAGCAGATCACCGGGACAGGGGGCCACTGAAGCTTTCTTT. Protein sequence: CASRSPGQGATEAFF.

The rearrangement links TRBV19 to TRBJ2-7, with 7 bases fitting TRBD1. V shed 5 bases, J shed 2 bases, and the junction held 9 bases outside the gene matches. Germline V gives CDR1 LNHDA, CDR2 SQIVND (reference sequence). CDR3 length: 15 residues. CDR3 sequence: CASSWNPGQTYEQYF. CDR3 sequence (DNA): TGTGCCAGTAGTTGGAATCCGGGACAGACCTACGAGCAGTACTTC.

The chain recombines TRBV11-3 with TRBJ1-1; 8 nucleotides align to TRBD1. CDR3 length: 13 residues. Germline V gene data show CDR1 as SGHNT and CDR2 as YENEEA. Trimming at V came to 6 bases and at J to 11 bases, leaving 11 bases not matched to a gene. The CDR3 DNA is TGTGCCAGCAGAGGACAGGGCCGGGTACGCGCTTTCTTT. Translating gives CASRGQGRVRAFF.

V gene TRBV5-1 combines with J gene TRBJ2-1, with D hard to call. In germline, CDR1 is SGHRS, CDR2 YFSETQ. The V and J ends lost 0 bases and 3 bases respectively, with 13 bases between them. There are 16 residues in the CDR3. CDR3 nucleotide sequence: TGCGCCAGCAGCTTGGGGGCCTTCCGCCTCTACAATGAGCAGTTCTTC. It yields the protein CASSLGAFRLYNEQFF.